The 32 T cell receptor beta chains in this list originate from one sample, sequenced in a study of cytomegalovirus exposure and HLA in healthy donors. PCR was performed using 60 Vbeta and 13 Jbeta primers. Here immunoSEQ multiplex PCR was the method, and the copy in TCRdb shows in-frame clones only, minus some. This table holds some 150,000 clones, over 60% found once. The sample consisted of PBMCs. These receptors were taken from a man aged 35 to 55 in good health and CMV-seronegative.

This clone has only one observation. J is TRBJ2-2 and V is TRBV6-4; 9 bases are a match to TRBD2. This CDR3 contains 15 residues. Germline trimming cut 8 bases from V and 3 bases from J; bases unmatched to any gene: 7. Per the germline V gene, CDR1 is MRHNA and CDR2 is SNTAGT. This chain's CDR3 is CASSPSGTYTGELFF. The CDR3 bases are TGTGCCAGCTCGCCTAGCGGGACGTACACCGGGGAGCTGTTTTTT.

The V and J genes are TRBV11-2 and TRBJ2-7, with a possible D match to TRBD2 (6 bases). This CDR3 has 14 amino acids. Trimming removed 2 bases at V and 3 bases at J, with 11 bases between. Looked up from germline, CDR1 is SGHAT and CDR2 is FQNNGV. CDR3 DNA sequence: TGTGCCAGCAGCTTAACGGGAGCCTACTACGAGCAGTACTTC. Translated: CASSLTGAYYEQYF.

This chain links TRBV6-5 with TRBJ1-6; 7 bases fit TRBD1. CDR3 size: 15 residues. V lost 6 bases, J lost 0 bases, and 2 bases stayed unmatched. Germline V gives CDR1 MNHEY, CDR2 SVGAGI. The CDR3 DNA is TGTGCCAGCAGGGGACAGAGCTCCTATAATTCACCCCTCCACTTT. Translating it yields CASRGQSSYNSPLHF.

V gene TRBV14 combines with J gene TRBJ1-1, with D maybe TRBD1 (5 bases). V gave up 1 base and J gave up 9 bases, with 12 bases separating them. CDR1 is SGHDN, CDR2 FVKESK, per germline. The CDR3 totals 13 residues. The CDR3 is CASSQGEGRKAFF. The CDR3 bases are TGTGCCAGCAGCCAAGGGGAGGGGAGGAAAGCTTTCTTT.

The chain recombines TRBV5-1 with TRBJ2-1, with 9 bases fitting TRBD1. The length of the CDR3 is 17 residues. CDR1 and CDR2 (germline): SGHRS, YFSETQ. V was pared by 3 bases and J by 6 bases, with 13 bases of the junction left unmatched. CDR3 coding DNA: TGCGCCAGCAGCTGGGGGGACAGGGCGGGTAGGGGCAATGAGCAGTTCTTC. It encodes CASSWGDRAGRGNEQFF.

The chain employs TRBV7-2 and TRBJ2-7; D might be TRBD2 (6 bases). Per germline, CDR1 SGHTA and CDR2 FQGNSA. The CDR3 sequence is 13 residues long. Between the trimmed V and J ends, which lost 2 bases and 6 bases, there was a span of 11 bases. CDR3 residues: CASSLPGAVEQYF. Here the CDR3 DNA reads TGTGCCAGCAGCTTACCGGGAGCGGTCGAGCAGTACTTC.

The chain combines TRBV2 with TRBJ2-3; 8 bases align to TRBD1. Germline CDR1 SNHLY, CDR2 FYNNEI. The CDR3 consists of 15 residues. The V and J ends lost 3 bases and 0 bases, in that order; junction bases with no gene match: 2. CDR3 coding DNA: TGTGCCAGCAGTGACTGGACAGGGAGCACAGATACGCAGTATTTT. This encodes CASSDWTGSTDTQYF.

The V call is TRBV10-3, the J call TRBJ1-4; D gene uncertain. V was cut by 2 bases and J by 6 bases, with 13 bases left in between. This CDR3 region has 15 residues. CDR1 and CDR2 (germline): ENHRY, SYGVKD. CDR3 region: CAISERGSPDEKLFF. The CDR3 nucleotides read TGTGCCATCAGTGAGAGAGGATCGCCGGATGAAAAACTGTTTTTT.

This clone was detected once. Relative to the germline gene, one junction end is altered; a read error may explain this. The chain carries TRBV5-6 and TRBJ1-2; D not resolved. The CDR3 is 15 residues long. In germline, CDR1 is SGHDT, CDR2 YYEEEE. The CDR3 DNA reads TGTGCCAGCAGCTTAAGGTTGGTCGGGTACTATGGCTACCCCTTC. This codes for CASSLRLVGYYGYPF.

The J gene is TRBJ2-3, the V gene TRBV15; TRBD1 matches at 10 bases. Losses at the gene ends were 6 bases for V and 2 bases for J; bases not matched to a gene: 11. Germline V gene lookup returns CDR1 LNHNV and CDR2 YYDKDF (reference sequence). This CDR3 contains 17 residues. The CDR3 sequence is CATRHGQGGITTDTQYF. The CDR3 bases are TGTGCCACCAGACACGGACAGGGGGGGATAACCACAGATACGCAGTATTTT.

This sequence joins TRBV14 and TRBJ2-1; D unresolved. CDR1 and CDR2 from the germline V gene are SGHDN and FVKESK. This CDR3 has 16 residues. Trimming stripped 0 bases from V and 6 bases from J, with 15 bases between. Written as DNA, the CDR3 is TGTGCCAGCAGCCAAGATTTCGCCCGTGGGCGCAATGAGCAGTTCTTC. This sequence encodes CASSQDFARGRNEQFF. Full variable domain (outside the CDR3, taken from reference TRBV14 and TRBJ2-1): EAGVTQFPSHSVIEKGQTVTLRCDPISGHDNLYWYRRVMGKEIKFLLHFVKESKQDESGMPNNRFLAERTGGTYSTLKVQPAELEDSGVYFCASSQDFARGRNEQFFGPGTRLTVL.

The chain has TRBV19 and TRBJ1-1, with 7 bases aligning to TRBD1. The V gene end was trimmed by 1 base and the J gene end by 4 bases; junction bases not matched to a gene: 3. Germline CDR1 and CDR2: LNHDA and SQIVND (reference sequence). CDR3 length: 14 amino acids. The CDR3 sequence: CASSIAWDSTEAFF. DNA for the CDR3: TGTGCCAGTAGTATAGCTTGGGACAGCACTGAAGCTTTCTTT. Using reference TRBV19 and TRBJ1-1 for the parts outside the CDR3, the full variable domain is DGGITQSPKYLFRKEGQNVTLSCEQNLNHDAMYWYRQDPGQGLRLIYYSQIVNDFQKGDIAEGYSVSREKKESFPLTVTSAQKNPTAFYLCASSIAWDSTEAFFGQGTRLTVV.

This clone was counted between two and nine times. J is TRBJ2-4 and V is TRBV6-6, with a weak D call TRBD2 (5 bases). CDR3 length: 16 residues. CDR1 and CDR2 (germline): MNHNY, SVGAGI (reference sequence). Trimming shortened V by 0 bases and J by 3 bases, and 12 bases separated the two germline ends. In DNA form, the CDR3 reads TGTGCCAGCAGTTACTCGGGCGGGTCGGTCAAAAACATTCAGTACTTC. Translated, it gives CASSYSGGSVKNIQYF.

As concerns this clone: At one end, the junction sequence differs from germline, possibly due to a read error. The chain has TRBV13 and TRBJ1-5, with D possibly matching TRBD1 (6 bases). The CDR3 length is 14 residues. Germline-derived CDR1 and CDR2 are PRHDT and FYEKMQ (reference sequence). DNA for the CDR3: TGTGCCAGCAGCTTACAGGGGAAGGGCCAGCCCCAGAATTTT. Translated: CASSLQGKGQPQNF. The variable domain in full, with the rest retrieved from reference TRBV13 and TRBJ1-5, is AAGVIQSPRHLIKEKRETATLKCYPIPRHDTVYWYQQGPGQDPQFLISFYEKMQSDKGSIPDRFSAQQFSDYHSELNMSSLELGDSALYFCASSLQGKGQPQNFGDGTRLSIL.

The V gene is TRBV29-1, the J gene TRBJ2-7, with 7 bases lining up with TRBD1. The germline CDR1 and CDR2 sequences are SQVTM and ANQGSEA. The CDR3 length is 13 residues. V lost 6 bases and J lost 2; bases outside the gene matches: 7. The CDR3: CSVQKGTAYEQYF. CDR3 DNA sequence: TGCAGCGTCCAAAAAGGGACAGCCTACGAGCAGTACTTC.

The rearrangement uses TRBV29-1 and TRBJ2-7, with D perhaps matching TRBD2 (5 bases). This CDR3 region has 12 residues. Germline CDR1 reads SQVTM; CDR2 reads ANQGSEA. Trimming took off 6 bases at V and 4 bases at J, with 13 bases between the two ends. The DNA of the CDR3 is TGCAGCGTCCATACGGGAAATTACGAGCAGTACTTC. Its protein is CSVHTGNYEQYF.

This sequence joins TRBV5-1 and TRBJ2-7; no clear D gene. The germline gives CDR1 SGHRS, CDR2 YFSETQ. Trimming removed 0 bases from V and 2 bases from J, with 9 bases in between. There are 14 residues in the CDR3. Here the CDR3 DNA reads TGCGCCAGCAGCTTGGCCCAACAGCCCTACGAGCAGTACTTC. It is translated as CASSLAQQPYEQYF.

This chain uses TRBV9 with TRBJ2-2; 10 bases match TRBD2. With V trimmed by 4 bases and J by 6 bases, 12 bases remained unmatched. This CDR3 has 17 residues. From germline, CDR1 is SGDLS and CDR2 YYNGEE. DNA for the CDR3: TGTGCCAGCAGCCCTAGCGGGGGAGCGGGGGTCGCCGGGGAGCTGTTTTTT. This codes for CASSPSGGAGVAGELFF. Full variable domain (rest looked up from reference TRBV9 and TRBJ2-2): DSGVTQTPKHLITATGQRVTLRCSPRSGDLSVYWYQQSLDQGLQFLIQYYNGEERAKGNILERFSAQQFPDLHSELNLSSLELGDSALYFCASSPSGGAGVAGELFFGEGSRLTVL.

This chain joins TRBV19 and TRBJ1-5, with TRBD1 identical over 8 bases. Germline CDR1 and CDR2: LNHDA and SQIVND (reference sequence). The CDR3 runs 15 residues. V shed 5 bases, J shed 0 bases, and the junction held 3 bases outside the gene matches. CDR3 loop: CASSSTGGSNQPQHF. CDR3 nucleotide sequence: TGTGCCAGTAGTTCCACAGGGGGTAGCAATCAGCCCCAGCATTTT.

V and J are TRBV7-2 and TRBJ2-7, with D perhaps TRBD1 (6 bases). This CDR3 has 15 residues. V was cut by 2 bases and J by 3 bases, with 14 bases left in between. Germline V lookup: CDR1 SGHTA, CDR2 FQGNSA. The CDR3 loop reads CASSLTGYSSYEQYF. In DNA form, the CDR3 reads TGTGCCAGCAGCTTAACAGGGTATAGTAGCTACGAGCAGTACTTC.

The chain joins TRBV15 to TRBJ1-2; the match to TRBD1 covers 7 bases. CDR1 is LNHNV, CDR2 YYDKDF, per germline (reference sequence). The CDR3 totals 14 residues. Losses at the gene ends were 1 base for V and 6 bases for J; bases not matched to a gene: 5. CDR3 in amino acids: CATSRAGQVHGYTF. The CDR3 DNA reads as TGTGCCACCAGCAGAGCCGGACAGGTCCATGGCTACACCTTC. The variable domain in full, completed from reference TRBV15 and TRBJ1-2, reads DAMVIQNPRYQVTQFGKPVTLSCSQTLNHNVMYWYQQKSSQAPKLLFHYYDKDFNNEADTPDNFQSRRPNTSFCFLDIRSPGLGDTAMYLCATSRAGQVHGYTFGSGTRLTVV.

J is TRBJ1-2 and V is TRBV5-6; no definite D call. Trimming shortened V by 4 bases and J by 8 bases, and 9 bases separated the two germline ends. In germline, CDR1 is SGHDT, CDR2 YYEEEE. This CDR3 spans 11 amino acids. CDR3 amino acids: CASSPGYGYTF. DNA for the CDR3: TGTGCCAGCAGCCCCGGGTACGGCTACACCTTC.

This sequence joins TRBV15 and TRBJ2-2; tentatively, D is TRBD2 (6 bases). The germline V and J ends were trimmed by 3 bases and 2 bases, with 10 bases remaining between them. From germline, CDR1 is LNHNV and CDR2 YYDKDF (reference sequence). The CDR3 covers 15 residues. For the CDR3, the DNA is TGTGCCACCAGCAGTTTAGCGGAAAACACCGGGGAGCTGTTTTTT. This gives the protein CATSSLAENTGELFF.

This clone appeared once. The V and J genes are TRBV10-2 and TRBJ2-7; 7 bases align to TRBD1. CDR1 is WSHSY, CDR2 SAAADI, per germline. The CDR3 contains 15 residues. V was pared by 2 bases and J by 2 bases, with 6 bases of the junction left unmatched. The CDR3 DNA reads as TGCGCCAGCAGTGAGGTGGCAGGGGGTCCCTACGAGCAGTACTTC. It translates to CASSEVAGGPYEQYF.

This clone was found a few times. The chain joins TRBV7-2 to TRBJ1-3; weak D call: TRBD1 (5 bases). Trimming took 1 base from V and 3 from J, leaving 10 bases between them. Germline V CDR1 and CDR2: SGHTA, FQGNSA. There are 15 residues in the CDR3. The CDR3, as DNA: TGTGCCAGCAGCTTAGTTTCGGGGGGTGGAAACACCATATATTTT. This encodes CASSLVSGGGNTIYF. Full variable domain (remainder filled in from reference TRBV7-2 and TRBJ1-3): GAGVSQSPSNKVTEKGKDVELRCDPISGHTALYWYRQSLGQGLEFLIYFQGNSAPDKSGLPSDRFSAERTGGSVSTLTIQRTQQEDSAVYLCASSLVSGGGNTIYFGEGSWLTVV.

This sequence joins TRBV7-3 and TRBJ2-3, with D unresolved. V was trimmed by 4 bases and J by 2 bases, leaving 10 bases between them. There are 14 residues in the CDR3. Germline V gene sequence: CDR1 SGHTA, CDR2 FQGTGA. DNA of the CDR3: TGTGCCAGCAGCTCCGACAACCCCACAGATACGCAGTATTTT. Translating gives CASSSDNPTDTQYF.

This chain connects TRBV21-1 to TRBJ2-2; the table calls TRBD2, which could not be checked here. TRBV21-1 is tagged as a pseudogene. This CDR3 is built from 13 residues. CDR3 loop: CASSLPVTGELFF. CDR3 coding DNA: TGTGCCAGCAGCCTCCCCGTTACCGGGGAGCTGTTTTTT.

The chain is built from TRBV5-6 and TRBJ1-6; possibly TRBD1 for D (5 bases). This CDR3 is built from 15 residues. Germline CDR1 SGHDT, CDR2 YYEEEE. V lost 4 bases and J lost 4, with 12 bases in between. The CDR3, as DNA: TGTGCCAGCAGCGCTATCGACAGATATAATTCACCCCTCCACTTT. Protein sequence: CASSAIDRYNSPLHF.

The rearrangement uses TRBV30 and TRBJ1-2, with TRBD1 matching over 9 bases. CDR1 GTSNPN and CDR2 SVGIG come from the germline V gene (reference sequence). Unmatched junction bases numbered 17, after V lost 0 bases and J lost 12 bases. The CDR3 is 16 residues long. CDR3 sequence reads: CAWSVLGGQGSTRHTF. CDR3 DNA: TGTGCCTGGAGTGTCCTCGGCGGACAGGGGTCCACGCGGCACACCTTC. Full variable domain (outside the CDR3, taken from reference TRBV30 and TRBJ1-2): SQTIHQWPATLVQPVGSPLSLECTVEGTSNPNLYWYRQAAGRGLQLLFYSVGIGQISSEVPQNLSASRPQDRQFILSSKKLLLSDSGFYLCAWSVLGGQGSTRHTFGSGTRLTVV.

CDR3 bases: TGCAGCGTTGGCGGGGGGGCCTTGGATACGCAGTATTTT. Translated: CSVGGGALDTQYF. V is TRBV29-1 and J is TRBJ2-3; 9 bases line up with TRBD2. Germline CDR1 is SQVTM and CDR2 is ANQGSEA. V was pared by 4 bases and J by 6 bases, with 5 bases of the junction left unmatched. The CDR3 extends over 13 amino acids.

CDR3 sequence reads: CASSRQREMAGELFF. The CDR3 DNA reads TGTGCCAGCTCACGTCAGCGGGAAATGGCCGGGGAGCTGTTTTTT. V usage is TRBV18 and J usage is TRBJ2-2; 7 bases match TRBD2. J gave up 6 bases and V 4 bases, and 8 bases lay outside the gene matches. The CDR3 loop spans 15 amino acids. CDR1 is KGHSH and CDR2 is LQKENI in the germline V gene.

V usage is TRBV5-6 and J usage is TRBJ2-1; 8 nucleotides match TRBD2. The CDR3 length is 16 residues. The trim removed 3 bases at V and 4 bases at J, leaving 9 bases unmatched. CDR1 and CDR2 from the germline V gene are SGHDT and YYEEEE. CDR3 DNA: TGTGCCAGCAGCTCTTTTAGCGGGATAAAGTACAATGAGCAGTTCTTC. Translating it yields CASSSFSGIKYNEQFF.